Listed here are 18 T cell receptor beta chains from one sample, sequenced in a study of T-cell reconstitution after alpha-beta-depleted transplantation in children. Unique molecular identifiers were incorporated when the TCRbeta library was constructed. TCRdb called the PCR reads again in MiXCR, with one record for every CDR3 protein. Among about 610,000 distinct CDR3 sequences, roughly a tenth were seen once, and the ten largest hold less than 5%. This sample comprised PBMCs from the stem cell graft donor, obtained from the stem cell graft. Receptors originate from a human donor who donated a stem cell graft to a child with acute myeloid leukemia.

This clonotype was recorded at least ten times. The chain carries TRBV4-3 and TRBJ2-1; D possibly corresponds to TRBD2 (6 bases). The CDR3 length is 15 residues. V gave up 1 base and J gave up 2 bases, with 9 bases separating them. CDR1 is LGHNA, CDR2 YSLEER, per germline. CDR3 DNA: TGCGCCAGCAGCCAAGGTGGCGGGACCTACAATGAGCAGTTCTTC. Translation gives CASSQGGGTYNEQFF.

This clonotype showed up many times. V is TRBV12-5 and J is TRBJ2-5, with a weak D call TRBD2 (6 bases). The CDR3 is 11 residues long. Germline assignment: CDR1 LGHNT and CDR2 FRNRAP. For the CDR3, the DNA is TGTGCGATGGTCGGGAGAGAGACCCAGTACTTC. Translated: CAMVGRETQYF.

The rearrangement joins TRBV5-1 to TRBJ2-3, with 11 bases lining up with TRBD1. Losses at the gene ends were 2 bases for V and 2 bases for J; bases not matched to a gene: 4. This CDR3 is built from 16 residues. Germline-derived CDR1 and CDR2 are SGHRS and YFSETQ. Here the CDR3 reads CASSFGQGAYTDTQYF. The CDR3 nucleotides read TGCGCCAGCAGCTTCGGACAGGGGGCATACACAGATACGCAGTATTTT.

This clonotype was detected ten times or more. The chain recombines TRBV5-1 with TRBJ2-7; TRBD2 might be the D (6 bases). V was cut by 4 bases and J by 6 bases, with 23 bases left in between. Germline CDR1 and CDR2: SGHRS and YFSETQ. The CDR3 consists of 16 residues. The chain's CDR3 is CASSKGIGGNLAEQYF. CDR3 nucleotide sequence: TGCGCCAGCAGCAAGGGAATTGGAGGGAACTTAGCCGAGCAGTACTTC.

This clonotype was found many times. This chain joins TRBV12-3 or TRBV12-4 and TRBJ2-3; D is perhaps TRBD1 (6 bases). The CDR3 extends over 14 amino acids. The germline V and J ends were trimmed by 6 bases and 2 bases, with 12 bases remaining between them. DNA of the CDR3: TGTGCCAGCAGAACAGGGACGATCACAGATACGCAGTATTTT. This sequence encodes CASRTGTITDTQYF.

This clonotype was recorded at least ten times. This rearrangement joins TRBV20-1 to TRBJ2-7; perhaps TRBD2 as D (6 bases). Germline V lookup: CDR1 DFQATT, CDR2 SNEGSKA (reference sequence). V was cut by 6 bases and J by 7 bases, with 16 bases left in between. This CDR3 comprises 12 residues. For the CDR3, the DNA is TGCAGTGCCCGGAGATCGGGGAGGGAGCAGTACTTC. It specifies CSARRSGREQYF.

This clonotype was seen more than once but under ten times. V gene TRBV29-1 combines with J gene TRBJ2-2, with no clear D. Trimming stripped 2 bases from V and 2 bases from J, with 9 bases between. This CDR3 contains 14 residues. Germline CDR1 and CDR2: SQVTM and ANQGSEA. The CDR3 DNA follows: TGCAGCGTTGAATATAGGACCAACACCGGGGAGCTGTTTTTT. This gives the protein CSVEYRTNTGELFF.

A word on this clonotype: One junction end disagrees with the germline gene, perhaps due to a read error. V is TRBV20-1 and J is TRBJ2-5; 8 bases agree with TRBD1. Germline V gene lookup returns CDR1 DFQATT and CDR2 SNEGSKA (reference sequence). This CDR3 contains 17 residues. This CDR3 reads CSGRSGQGHNPQETQYF. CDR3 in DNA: TGCAGTGGTAGATCAGGACAGGGACACAACCCTCAAGAGACCCAGTACTTC.

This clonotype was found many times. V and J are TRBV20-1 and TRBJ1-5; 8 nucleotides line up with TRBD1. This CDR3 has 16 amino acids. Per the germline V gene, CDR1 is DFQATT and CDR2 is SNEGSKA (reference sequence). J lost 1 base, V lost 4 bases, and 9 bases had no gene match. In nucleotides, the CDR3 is TGCAGTGCTACCCAGGCAGGGGGCAGGAGCAATCAGCCCCAGCATTTT. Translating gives CSATQAGGRSNQPQHF.

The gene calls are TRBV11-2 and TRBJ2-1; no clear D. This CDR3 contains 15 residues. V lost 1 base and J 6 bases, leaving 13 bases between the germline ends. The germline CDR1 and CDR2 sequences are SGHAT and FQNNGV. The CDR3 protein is CASSLAIGRSNEQFF. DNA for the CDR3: TGTGCCAGCAGCTTAGCTATTGGTAGATCCAATGAGCAGTTCTTC.

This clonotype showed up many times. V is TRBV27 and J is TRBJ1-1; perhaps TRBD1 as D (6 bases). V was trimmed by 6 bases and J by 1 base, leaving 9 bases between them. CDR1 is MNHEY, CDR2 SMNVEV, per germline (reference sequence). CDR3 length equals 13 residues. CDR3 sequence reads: CASRLQGNTEAFF. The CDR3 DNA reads TGTGCCAGCAGGCTACAGGGGAACACTGAAGCTTTCTTT.

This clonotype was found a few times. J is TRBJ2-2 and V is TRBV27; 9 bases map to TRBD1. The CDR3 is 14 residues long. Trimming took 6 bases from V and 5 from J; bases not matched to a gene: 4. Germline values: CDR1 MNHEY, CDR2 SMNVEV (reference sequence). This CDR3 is CASSRQGGTGELFF. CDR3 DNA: TGTGCCAGCAGCCGACAGGGGGGAACCGGGGAGCTGTTTTTT.

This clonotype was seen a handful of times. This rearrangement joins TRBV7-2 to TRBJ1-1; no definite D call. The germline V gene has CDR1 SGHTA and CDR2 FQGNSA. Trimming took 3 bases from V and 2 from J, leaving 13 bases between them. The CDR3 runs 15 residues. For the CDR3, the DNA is TGTGCCAGCAGCTTGTCCCTCCTAACAAACACTGAAGCTTTCTTT. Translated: CASSLSLLTNTEAFF.

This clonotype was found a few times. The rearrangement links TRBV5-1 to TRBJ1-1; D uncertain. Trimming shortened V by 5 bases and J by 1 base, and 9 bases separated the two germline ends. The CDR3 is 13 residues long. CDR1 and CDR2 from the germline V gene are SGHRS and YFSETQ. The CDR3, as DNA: TGCGCCAGCAGTGGGGTCGCGAACACTGAAGCTTTCTTT. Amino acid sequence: CASSGVANTEAFF.

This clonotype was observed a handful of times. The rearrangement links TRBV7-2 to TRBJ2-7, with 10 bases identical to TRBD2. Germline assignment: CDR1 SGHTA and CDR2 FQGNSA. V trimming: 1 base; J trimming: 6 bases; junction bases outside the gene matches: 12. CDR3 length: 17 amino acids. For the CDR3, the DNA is TGTGCCAGCAGCTTAGTGGCGCTAGCGGGAGTCCGAAGCGAGCAGTACTTC. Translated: CASSLVALAGVRSEQYF. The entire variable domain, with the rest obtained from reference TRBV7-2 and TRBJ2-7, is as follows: GAGVSQSPSNKVTEKGKDVELRCDPISGHTALYWYRQSLGQGLEFLIYFQGNSAPDKSGLPSDRFSAERTGGSVSTLTIQRTQQEDSAVYLCASSLVALAGVRSEQYFGPGTRLTVT.

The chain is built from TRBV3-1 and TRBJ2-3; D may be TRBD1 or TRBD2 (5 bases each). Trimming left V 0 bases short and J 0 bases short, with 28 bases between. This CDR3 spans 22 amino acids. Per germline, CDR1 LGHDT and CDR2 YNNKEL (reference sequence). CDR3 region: CASSQDHGGGWATPPSTDTQYF. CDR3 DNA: TGTGCCAGCAGCCAAGACCACGGTGGGGGATGGGCGACTCCCCCGAGCACAGATACGCAGTATTTT.

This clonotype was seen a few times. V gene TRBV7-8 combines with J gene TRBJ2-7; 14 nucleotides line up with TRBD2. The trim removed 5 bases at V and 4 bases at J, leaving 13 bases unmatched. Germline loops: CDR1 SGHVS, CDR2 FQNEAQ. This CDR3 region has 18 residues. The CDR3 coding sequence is TGTGCCAGCAGCACACCCGGGACTAGCGGGAGCCCCGGGTACGAGCAGTACTTC. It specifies CASSTPGTSGSPGYEQYF.

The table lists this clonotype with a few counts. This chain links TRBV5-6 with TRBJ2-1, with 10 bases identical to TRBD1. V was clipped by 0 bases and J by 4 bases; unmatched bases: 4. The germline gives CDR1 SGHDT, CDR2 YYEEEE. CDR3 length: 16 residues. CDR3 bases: TGTGCCAGCAGCTTGGGCCGGGACAGGGGTTACAATGAGCAGTTCTTC. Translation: CASSLGRDRGYNEQFF.